This T cell receptor beta chain originates from a study of blood T cell repertoires in COVID-19. The protocol was immunoSEQ multiplex PCR, while the TCRdb copy is restricted to in-frame clones and leaves out a portion. The sample includes approximately 280,000 clones, about nine tenths of them seen just once. Germline CDR1 LGHDT, CDR2 YNNKEL (reference sequence). The CDR3 is 15 amino acids. V shed 4 bases and J shed 2 bases, with 11 bases lying between them. This chain links TRBV3-1 (or the pseudogene TRBV3-2) with TRBJ2-2; maybe TRBD1 (6 bases). This receptor was obtained from a man in his forties or fifties with acute or convalescent COVID-19. The sequencing sample was made of peripheral blood. CDR3 protein: CASSLKTGNTGELFF. The CDR3 coding sequence is TGTGCCAGCAGCCTAAAGACAGGTAACACCGGGGAGCTGTTTTTT.